This passage covers 18 T cell receptor beta chains from one sample sequenced in a study of T cell responses to AZD1222 COVID-19 vaccine. The method was immunoSEQ multiplex PCR; TCRdb's version includes in-frame clones alone and lacks a portion of them. The sample records roughly 100,000 clones, about nine tenths being singletons. The source material was peripheral blood, sampled on day 0 of AZD1222 vaccination. These receptors came from an adult in good health.

J is TRBJ2-7 and V is TRBV27; TRBD2 matches at 10 bases. The CDR3 is made up of 12 amino acids. CDR1 is MNHEY and CDR2 is SMNVEV in the germline V gene (reference sequence). V gave up 7 bases and J gave up 9 bases; unmatched junction bases: 6. CDR3 in DNA: TGTGCCAGCACCAATAGCGGGAGGCGGCAGTACTTC. Protein product: CASTNSGRRQYF.

The chain uses TRBV24-1 and TRBJ1-4, with D maybe TRBD1 (5 bases). Germline CDR1 KGHDR, CDR2 SFDVKD. V was clipped by 2 bases and J by 5 bases, with 11 bases between them. This CDR3 region has 15 residues. The CDR3 DNA reads as TGTGCCACCAGTGATTCGTCACAGGTGAATGAAAAACTGTTTTTT. This encodes CATSDSSQVNEKLFF.

The J gene is TRBJ2-3, the V gene TRBV7-3, with 9 bases lining up with TRBD1. V lost 5 bases and J lost 2; bases outside the gene matches: 5. Germline V gene data show CDR1 as SGHTA and CDR2 as FQGTGA. There are 15 residues in the CDR3. This chain's CDR3 is CASSPRTGATDTQYF. CDR3 nucleotides: TGTGCCAGCAGCCCCAGGACAGGGGCCACAGATACGCAGTATTTT. The complete variable domain, with remaining parts taken from reference TRBV7-3 and TRBJ2-3, reads GAGVSQTPSNKVTEKGKYVELRCDPISGHTALYWYRQSLGQGPEFLIYFQGTGAADDSGLPNDRFFAVRPEGSVSTLKIQRTERGDSAVYLCASSPRTGATDTQYFGPGTRLTVL.

This clone was detected once. The chain links TRBV25-1 to TRBJ2-1; 10 positions match TRBD2. Germline CDR1 MGHDK, CDR2 SYGVNS. The CDR3 covers 15 residues. V was pared by 3 bases and J by 4 bases, with 3 bases of the junction left unmatched. Here the CDR3 reads CASSEPSGGYNEQFF. The CDR3 DNA is TGTGCCAGCAGTGAGCCTAGCGGGGGATACAATGAGCAGTTCTTC. Full variable domain (rest looked up from reference TRBV25-1 and TRBJ2-1): EADIYQTPRYLVIGTGKKITLECSQTMGHDKMYWYQQDPGMELHLIHYSYGVNSTEKGDLSSESTVSRIRTEHFPLTLESARPSHTSQYLCASSEPSGGYNEQFFGPGTRLTVL.

This clone has a single count. Other DNA sequences in this specimen translate into the identical CDR3. The chain uses TRBV19 and TRBJ1-1; D is unresolved. The CDR3 runs to 14 residues. Germline assignment: CDR1 LNHDA and CDR2 SQIVND (reference sequence). V gave up 6 bases and J gave up 3 bases, with 14 bases separating them. CDR3 in amino acids: CASRDPGRYTEAFF. The CDR3 nucleotides read TGTGCCAGTAGGGACCCCGGCCGGTACACTGAAGCTTTCTTT.

This rearrangement joins TRBV10-3 to TRBJ2-7; a possible D gene is TRBD2 (5 bases). The V end was cut by 5 bases, the J end by 2 bases, with 19 bases between. The CDR3 consists of 16 residues. CDR1 and CDR2 from the germline V gene are ENHRY and SYGVKD. The CDR3, as DNA: TGTGCCATCAGTAGTACGGGGTCGGTAAAAGCCTACGAGCAGTACTTC. Protein: CAISSTGSVKAYEQYF.

The chain uses TRBV5-1 and TRBJ1-4; no reliable D call. The V and J ends lost 4 bases and 4 bases respectively, with 8 bases between them. The CDR3 runs 13 residues. Germline CDR1 is SGHRS and CDR2 is YFSETQ. Here the CDR3 DNA reads TGCGCCAGCAGCCTGGCTATTAATGAAAAACTGTTTTTT. Its protein is CASSLAINEKLFF.

This chain connects TRBV7-2 to TRBJ2-6, with D unresolved. Germline CDR1 SGHTA, CDR2 FQGNSA. This CDR3 is 15 amino acids long. V was trimmed by 3 bases and J by 0 bases, leaving 6 bases between them. CDR3 coding DNA: TGTGCCAGCAGCTTGGGTTCCTCTGGGGCCAACGTCCTGACTTTC. Amino acids: CASSLGSSGANVLTF.

This clone was seen a single time. The chain couples TRBV9 to TRBJ1-6; D is perhaps TRBD1 (5 bases). V was clipped by 4 bases and J by 7 bases, with 15 bases between them. The length of the CDR3 is 15 residues. Germline V CDR1 and CDR2: SGDLS, YYNGEE. This CDR3 is CASSPLGDLNSPLHF. CDR3 nucleotides: TGTGCCAGCAGCCCCCTGGGGGACCTCAATTCACCCCTCCACTTT. The full variable domain, completed using reference TRBV9 and TRBJ1-6, is DSGVTQTPKHLITATGQRVTLRCSPRSGDLSVYWYQQSLDQGLQFLIQYYNGEERAKGNILERFSAQQFPDLHSELNLSSLELGDSALYFCASSPLGDLNSPLHFGNGTRLTVT.

The rearrangement links TRBV11-2 to TRBJ1-1; D is uncertain. CDR1 and CDR2 from the germline V gene are SGHAT and FQNNGV. The CDR3 loop spans 14 amino acids. The germline V and J ends were trimmed by 2 bases and 4 bases, with 11 bases remaining between them. This CDR3 reads CASSLQPRGTEAFF. CDR3 DNA sequence: TGTGCCAGCAGCTTACAACCGCGGGGCACTGAAGCTTTCTTT.

The gene calls are TRBV13 and TRBJ2-2; 9 bases are shared with TRBD2. After removal of 4 bases from V and 6 bases from J, the junction contained 9 bases not matched to a gene. CDR1 and CDR2 (germline): PRHDT, FYEKMQ (reference sequence). The length of the CDR3 is 16 residues. In DNA form, the CDR3 reads TGTGCCAGCAGCTCCGGGACTAGCCTATTTGCCGGGGAGCTGTTTTTT. Translated: CASSSGTSLFAGELFF.

The CDR3 DNA reads as TGCAGTGCTAGTCCCGGGACAGGGTACTACGAGCAGTACTTC. It yields the protein CSASPGTGYYEQYF. The chain has TRBV20-1 and TRBJ2-7, with 9 bases identical to TRBD1. Germline CDR1 and CDR2: DFQATT and SNEGSKA (reference sequence). This CDR3 spans 14 amino acids. Trimming cost V 3 bases and J 3 bases; bases outside gene matches: 6.

The chain uses TRBV7-9 and TRBJ2-7; D is ambiguous. Germline V gene sequence: CDR1 SEHNR, CDR2 FQNEAQ (reference sequence). V dropped 0 bases and J dropped 0 bases, with 3 bases sitting between them. The CDR3 extends over 13 amino acids. CDR3 DNA: TGTGCCAGCAGCTTAGCAGTCTCCTACGAGCAGTACTTC. This translates into CASSLAVSYEQYF.

V is TRBV7-9 and J is TRBJ1-1; no reliable D call. The CDR3 consists of 15 residues. The germline gives CDR1 SEHNR, CDR2 FQNEAQ (reference sequence). The V gene lost 6 bases and the J gene lost 4 bases, with 18 bases spanning the gap. CDR3 DNA sequence: TGTGCCAGCAGAGATCTAGTCGGAAAAGGCACTGAAGCTTTCTTT. This encodes CASRDLVGKGTEAFF.

V is TRBV3-1 (or the pseudogene TRBV3-2) and J is TRBJ2-1; D is perhaps TRBD2 (5 bases). The CDR3 contains 13 residues. The V gene lost 6 bases and the J gene lost 8 bases, with 14 bases spanning the gap. Germline-derived CDR1 and CDR2 are LGHDT and YNNKEL (reference sequence). The chain's CDR3 is CASRSGPGDEQFF. CDR3 DNA sequence: TGTGCCAGCAGGAGCGGACCCGGTGATGAGCAGTTCTTC.

This sequence joins TRBV5-1 and TRBJ2-5, with 12 bases matching TRBD2. The germline V gene has CDR1 SGHRS and CDR2 YFSETQ. The CDR3 contains 14 residues. Unmatched junction bases numbered 4, after V lost 6 bases and J lost 4 bases. Written as DNA, the CDR3 is TGCGCCAGCACTAGCGGGAGGGGTGGAGAGACCCAGTACTTC. Translated, it gives CASTSGRGGETQYF.

The rearrangement uses TRBV3-1 (or the pseudogene TRBV3-2) and TRBJ2-1; no clear D. Germline V CDR1 and CDR2: LGHDT, YNNKEL (reference sequence). V lost 3 bases, J lost 5 bases, and 17 bases lay in between. The CDR3 totals 16 residues. The CDR3 region is CASSQYRTGYNNEQFF. CDR3 DNA sequence: TGTGCCAGCAGCCAGTATAGGACCGGCTACAACAATGAGCAGTTCTTC.

V and J are TRBV2 and TRBJ2-1; D possibly uses TRBD1 or TRBD2 (5 bases each). This CDR3 has 13 amino acids. Germline V lookup: CDR1 SNHLY, CDR2 FYNNEI. Trimming cost V 4 bases and J 6 bases, with 10 bases left between them. CDR3 amino acids: CASSGGWGNEQFF. CDR3 nucleotide sequence: TGTGCCAGCAGTGGGGGGTGGGGCAATGAGCAGTTCTTC.